These 23 T cell receptor beta chains originate from one sample sequenced in a study of blood T cell repertoires in COVID-19. TCRdb keeps only in-frame clones here, not all; method: immunoSEQ multiplex PCR. Of about 140,000 clones listed, over 60% are singletons. Sequenced material: peripheral blood. These receptors were obtained from a woman aged 80 or over with active or convalescent COVID-19.

The gene calls are TRBV7-9 and TRBJ1-2, with 9 bases fitting TRBD1. Per the germline V gene, CDR1 is SEHNR and CDR2 is FQNEAQ (reference sequence). V was clipped by 3 bases and J by 4 bases; unmatched bases: 9. The length of the CDR3 is 16 residues. CDR3 DNA: TGTGCCAGCAGCTTTGGACAGGGGAATGTCCTCTATGGCTACACCTTC. Amino acids: CASSFGQGNVLYGYTF.

This rearrangement joins TRBV19 to TRBJ1-5, with TRBD1 matching 7 bases. V was pared by 4 bases and J by 7 bases, with 4 bases of the junction left unmatched. This CDR3 has 13 amino acids. Germline CDR1 LNHDA, CDR2 SQIVND (reference sequence). CDR3 in amino acids: CASSRQGQQPQHF. Written as DNA, the CDR3 is TGTGCCAGTAGTAGACAGGGTCAACAGCCCCAGCATTTT. The complete variable domain, with remaining parts taken from reference TRBV19 and TRBJ1-5, reads DGGITQSPKYLFRKEGQNVTLSCEQNLNHDAMYWYRQDPGQGLRLIYYSQIVNDFQKGDIAEGYSVSREKKESFPLTVTSAQKNPTAFYLCASSRQGQQPQHFGDGTRLSIL.

The V call is TRBV6-6, the J call TRBJ1-3; 7 nucleotides match TRBD1. Germline V gene lookup returns CDR1 MNHNY and CDR2 SVGAGI (reference sequence). The J segment lost 0 bases and the V segment lost 6 bases, leaving 8 bases of the junction unmatched. This CDR3 region has 16 residues. DNA for the CDR3: TGTGCCAGCAGAAGGACAGGTTTATCCTCTGGAAACACCATATATTTT. It codes for CASRRTGLSSGNTIYF.

V and J are TRBV4-1 and TRBJ1-1, with D tentatively TRBD1 (5 bases). V lost 7 bases to trimming and J lost 1 base, with 10 bases between them. This CDR3 comprises 13 residues. CDR1 is MGHRA, CDR2 YSYEKL, per germline. CDR3 residues: CASMGQPNTEAFF. The CDR3 bases are TGCGCCAGCATGGGGCAGCCGAACACTGAAGCTTTCTTT.

The chain uses TRBV28 and TRBJ2-3, with D possibly matching TRBD2 (5 bases). The length of the CDR3 is 15 residues. The germline V and J ends were trimmed by 5 bases and 0 bases, with 12 bases remaining between them. From germline, CDR1 is MDHEN and CDR2 SYDVKM. The CDR3 region has the DNA TGTGCCAGCAGTAGTCCGGGAACTAGCACAGATACGCAGTATTTT. It is translated as CASSSPGTSTDTQYF.

The gene calls are TRBV28 and TRBJ2-1, with TRBD2 matching over 7 bases. The germline CDR1 and CDR2 sequences are MDHEN and SYDVKM. Trimming took 7 bases from V and 4 from J; bases not matched to a gene: 7. This CDR3 comprises 14 residues. The CDR3 DNA follows: TGTGCCAGCACTCACGGGGGGAATTACAATGAGCAGTTCTTC. Translation gives CASTHGGNYNEQFF.

The genes are TRBV7-8 and TRBJ2-1; 7 positions match TRBD1. CDR3 length: 14 residues. Germline CDR1 SGHVS, CDR2 FQNEAQ. V shed 3 bases and J 11 bases; nucleotides not matched to a gene: 10. The CDR3 DNA is TGTGCCAGCAGCTTCGATTGGAAACAGGGGAAGCAGTTCTTC. Translated, it gives CASSFDWKQGKQFF.

The chain combines TRBV18 with TRBJ2-5, with D perhaps matching TRBD1 (5 bases). Trimming took 4 bases from V and 5 from J, leaving 14 bases between them. Germline assignment: CDR1 KGHSH and CDR2 LQKENI. The CDR3 totals 14 residues. CDR3 amino acids: CASSQGVVKETQYF. CDR3 sequence (DNA): TGTGCCAGCTCACAAGGGGTGGTCAAGGAGACCCAGTACTTC.

This chain connects TRBV2 to TRBJ2-4; D is undetermined. CDR3 size: 13 residues. Germline-derived CDR1 and CDR2 are SNHLY and FYNNEI. Between the trimmed V and J ends, which lost 5 bases and 9 bases, there was a span of 14 bases. Here the CDR3 DNA reads TGTGCCAGCAGTCCGGGTGGATTGGGCATTCAGTACTTC. It yields the protein CASSPGGLGIQYF.

The V and J genes are TRBV5-1 and TRBJ2-7; a possible D gene is TRBD2 (5 bases). Trimming stripped 3 bases from V and 2 bases from J, with 12 bases between. Germline V gene sequence: CDR1 SGHRS, CDR2 YFSETQ. This CDR3 spans 14 amino acids. This CDR3 is CASSSVDGTYEQYF. Here the CDR3 DNA reads TGCGCCAGCAGCTCCGTCGACGGGACCTACGAGCAGTACTTC.

The V gene is TRBV7-2, the J gene TRBJ1-5; D ambiguous. The germline V and J ends were trimmed by 1 base and 11 bases, with 6 bases remaining between them. The CDR3 covers 11 residues. Germline CDR1 is SGHTA and CDR2 is FQGNSA. As DNA, the CDR3 is TGTGCCAGCAGCTTAGGTTCGTCCCAGCATTTT. Encoded protein: CASSLGSSQHF. The full variable domain, with the rest looked up from reference TRBV7-2 and TRBJ1-5, is GAGVSQSPSNKVTEKGKDVELRCDPISGHTALYWYRQSLGQGLEFLIYFQGNSAPDKSGLPSDRFSAERTGGSVSTLTIQRTQQEDSAVYLCASSLGSSQHFGDGTRLSIL.

V usage is TRBV4-1 and J usage is TRBJ2-2; TRBD1 agrees at 9 bases. The trim removed 3 bases at V and 6 bases at J, leaving 8 bases unmatched. The CDR3 runs 16 residues. CDR1 MGHRA and CDR2 YSYEKL come from the germline V gene. This chain's CDR3 is CASSHRQGVGAGELFF. The CDR3 DNA reads TGCGCCAGCAGCCACCGACAGGGGGTTGGTGCCGGGGAGCTGTTTTTT.

The chain combines TRBV6-5 with TRBJ1-3; D is undetermined. This CDR3 comprises 14 residues. With 7 bases removed from V and 2 bases from J, the gap between germline ends came to 12 bases. Per the germline V gene, CDR1 is MNHEY and CDR2 is SVGAGI. As DNA, the CDR3 is TGTGCCAGCAAGCCGCAAAACCCTGGAAACACCATATATTTT. It is translated as CASKPQNPGNTIYF.

The genes are TRBV7-3 and TRBJ1-1, with TRBD1 identical over 9 bases. V was clipped by 5 bases and J by 2 bases; unmatched bases: 3. In germline, CDR1 is SGHTA, CDR2 FQGTGA. The CDR3 covers 14 residues. For the CDR3, the DNA is TGTGCCAGCAGCGCGGGACAGGGAAACACTGAAGCTTTCTTT. Translating it yields CASSAGQGNTEAFF.

The chain uses TRBV5-6 and TRBJ1-5; D ambiguous. The V and J ends lost 1 base and 0 bases respectively, with 8 bases between them. Germline V lookup: CDR1 SGHDT, CDR2 YYEEEE. The CDR3 is 15 amino acids. CDR3 nucleotides: TGTGCCAGCAGCTTGACAGACCTTAGCAATCAGCCCCAGCATTTT. Translation: CASSLTDLSNQPQHF.

The chain carries TRBV5-1 and TRBJ1-2, with a tentative D call TRBD1 (5 bases). The CDR3 contains 14 residues. Germline values: CDR1 SGHRS, CDR2 YFSETQ. Trimming removed 4 bases at V and 8 bases at J, with 18 bases between. The CDR3 loop is CASSRDSGREGYTF. CDR3 nucleotide sequence: TGCGCCAGCAGCCGGGATTCGGGGCGGGAAGGCTACACCTTC.

The chain combines TRBV11-3 with TRBJ1-1; 8 nucleotides agree with TRBD1. The CDR3 runs to 13 residues. The J segment lost 6 bases and the V segment lost 5 bases, leaving 5 bases of the junction unmatched. The germline CDR1 and CDR2 sequences are SGHNT and YENEEA. Here the CDR3 DNA reads TGTGCCAGCAGCAAAGACAGGGGTCCTGAAGCTTTCTTT. As protein: CASSKDRGPEAFF. Full variable domain (remainder filled in from reference TRBV11-3 and TRBJ1-1): EAGVVQSPRYKIIEKKQPVAFWCNPISGHNTLYWYLQNLGQGPELLIRYENEEAVDDSQLPKDRFSAERLKGVDSTLKIQPAELGDSAVYLCASSKDRGPEAFFGQGTRLTVV.

This chain joins TRBV5-4 and TRBJ2-1; the match to TRBD2 covers 11 bases. The V and J ends lost 4 bases and 3 bases, in that order; junction bases with no gene match: 6. The germline gives CDR1 SGHNT, CDR2 YYREEE (reference sequence). The CDR3 is made up of 16 amino acids. For the CDR3, the DNA is TGTGCCAGCAGCCCGGGGACTAGCGGAAACTACAATGAGCAGTTCTTC. Translated: CASSPGTSGNYNEQFF.

The CDR3 loop is CATSDGVAGIKETQYF. CDR3 sequence (DNA): TGTGCCACCAGTGATGGGGTCGCAGGGATCAAAGAGACCCAGTACTTC. The chain combines TRBV24-1 with TRBJ2-5; the D gene is possibly TRBD1 (5 bases). The CDR3 has 16 residues. Trimming pared 3 bases from V and 3 bases from J, leaving 16 bases between. Germline lookup yields CDR1 KGHDR and CDR2 SFDVKD.

In its sample, this clone was seen a few times. V gene TRBV30 combines with J gene TRBJ1-4; unclear D gene. The CDR3 loop spans 14 amino acids. The V end lost 2 bases, the J end lost 8 bases, and 15 bases lay between the germline ends. Germline V gives CDR1 GTSNPN, CDR2 SVGIG (reference sequence). In DNA form, the CDR3 reads TGTGCCTGGAGTCCCGGGTCCAGAGGGGAAAAACTGTTTTTT. Protein product: CAWSPGSRGEKLFF.

The V gene is TRBV30, the J gene TRBJ1-1; tentative D call: TRBD1 (6 bases). Germline CDR1 and CDR2: GTSNPN and SVGIG (reference sequence). Trimming removed 1 base at V and 11 bases at J, with 11 bases between. The CDR3 spans 11 residues. The CDR3 DNA sequence: TGTGCCTGGAGTGAACAGGGACGGGCTTTCTTT. Its protein product is CAWSEQGRAFF.

At least ten counts were recorded for this clone. The rearrangement links TRBV5-1 to TRBJ2-3, with TRBD2 matching 7 bases. This CDR3 has 17 residues. CDR1 and CDR2 from the germline V gene are SGHRS and YFSETQ. V trimming: 0 bases; J trimming: 0 bases; junction bases outside the gene matches: 7. The CDR3 DNA reads TGCGCCAGCAGCTTGGCTAGGACTAGAGATAGCACAGATACGCAGTATTTT. Protein: CASSLARTRDSTDTQYF.

This clone was recorded only once. CDR3 residues: CASSRGTENSNQPQHF. CDR3 in DNA: TGTGCCAGCAGCCGAGGGACAGAAAATAGCAATCAGCCCCAGCATTTT. The gene calls are TRBV4-2 and TRBJ1-5; 7 bases are a match to TRBD1. V trimming: 4 bases; J trimming: 0 bases; junction bases outside the gene matches: 6. CDR1 LGHNA and CDR2 YNFKEQ come from the germline V gene. This CDR3 has 16 residues.